These 21 T cell receptor beta chains share one sample of origin, sequenced in a study of blood T cell repertoires in COVID-19. Data came from immunoSEQ multiplex PCR; TCRdb stores just in-frame clones and leaves some out. The table includes more than 300,000 clones, 75% to 90% detected once. The sequencing input was peripheral blood. All receptors derive from a woman between 45 and 65 years old with COVID-19, enrolled during active disease.

On this clone: The sample has other DNA sequences that encode this CDR3 too. The chain joins TRBV15 to TRBJ1-5, with D possibly TRBD1 on 6 matching bases. Germline CDR1 and CDR2: LNHNV and YYDKDF (reference sequence). The V and J ends lost 0 bases and 3 bases respectively, with 12 bases between them. The CDR3 length is 16 residues. The CDR3 bases are TGTGCCACCAGCAGAGACAGGGGCCCCTCCAATCAGCCCCAGCATTTT. Its translation is CATSRDRGPSNQPQHF.

This clone was seen a single time. The V gene is TRBV5-6, the J gene TRBJ2-3; D may be TRBD2 (6 bases). The germline CDR1 and CDR2 sequences are SGHDT and YYEEEE. The CDR3 length is 16 residues. V was trimmed by 3 bases and J by 0 bases, leaving 14 bases between them. The DNA of the CDR3 is TGTGCCAGCAGCTCCTCCGGGACTTCTAGCACAGATACGCAGTATTTT. As protein: CASSSSGTSSTDTQYF. The variable domain in full, completed from reference TRBV5-6 and TRBJ2-3, reads DAGVTQSPTHLIKTRGQQVTLRCSPKSGHDTVSWYQQALGQGPQFIFQYYEEEERQRGNFPDRFSGHQFPNYSSELNVNALLLGDSALYLCASSSSGTSSTDTQYFGPGTRLTVL.

The gene calls are TRBV19 and TRBJ2-2; 9 nucleotides line up with TRBD1. This CDR3 has 15 residues. Germline assignment: CDR1 LNHDA and CDR2 SQIVND (reference sequence). V shed 7 bases and J 5 bases; nucleotides not matched to a gene: 8. CDR3 in amino acids: CASTRGQGITGELFF. CDR3 bases: TGTGCCAGTACCCGGGGACAGGGAATTACCGGGGAGCTGTTTTTT.

The chain uses TRBV24-1 and TRBJ1-5; D remains unclear. V lost 2 bases to trimming and J lost 1 base, with 14 bases between them. CDR3 size: 17 residues. The germline V gene has CDR1 KGHDR and CDR2 SFDVKD. The CDR3 loop reads CATSDSVIGGSNQPQHF. As DNA, the CDR3 is TGTGCCACCAGTGATTCGGTTATTGGAGGCAGCAATCAGCCCCAGCATTTT.

Concerning this clone itself: This CDR3 is also generated by other DNA sequences in the sample. V is TRBV11-3 and J is TRBJ2-2, with 7 nucleotides matching TRBD2. Germline lookup yields CDR1 SGHNT and CDR2 YENEEA. V lost 7 bases and J lost 6; bases outside the gene matches: 8. The CDR3 is 14 residues long. As DNA, the CDR3 is TGTGCCAGCACGTGGGGGAGGGGTGCCGGGGAGCTGTTTTTT. It encodes CASTWGRGAGELFF.

Here the CDR3 DNA reads TGTGCCAGCAGTTATATGAACACCGGGGAGCTGTTTTTT. Its protein product is CASSYMNTGELFF. V is TRBV6-6 and J is TRBJ2-2; D gene ambiguous. In germline, CDR1 is MNHNY, CDR2 SVGAGI (reference sequence). V was cut by 3 bases and J by 1 base, with 3 bases left in between. The CDR3 runs 13 residues.

The V gene is TRBV14, the J gene TRBJ2-1, with 14 bases identical to TRBD2. The CDR3 is 16 amino acids. With V trimmed by 2 bases and J by 9 bases, 6 bases remained unmatched. CDR1 and CDR2 (germline): SGHDN, FVKESK. The CDR3 sequence: CASSQLGLAGVGEQFF. CDR3 coding DNA: TGTGCCAGCAGCCAACTGGGACTAGCGGGAGTCGGTGAGCAGTTCTTC.

The CDR3 nucleotides are TGCGCCAGCAGCTTGCAGGGACAGATTAATGAAAAACTGTTTTTT. Amino acid sequence: CASSLQGQINEKLFF. This chain uses TRBV5-1 with TRBJ1-4; 7 nucleotides agree with TRBD1. CDR3 length: 15 amino acids. Trimming at V came to 1 base and at J to 4 bases, leaving 4 bases not matched to a gene. CDR1 is SGHRS, CDR2 YFSETQ, per germline. The full variable domain, rest sourced from reference TRBV5-1 and TRBJ1-4, is KAGVTQTPRYLIKTRGQQVTLSCSPISGHRSVSWYQQTPGQGLQFLFEYFSETQRNKGNFPGRFSGRQFSNSRSEMNVSTLELGDSALYLCASSLQGQINEKLFFGSGTQLSVL.

This clone was observed a handful of times. The chain has TRBV5-4 and TRBJ2-1; the match to TRBD2 covers 7 bases. Trimming at V came to 2 bases and at J to 2 bases, leaving 4 bases not matched to a gene. From germline, CDR1 is SGHNT and CDR2 YYREEE (reference sequence). CDR3 length equals 15 residues. The CDR3 protein is CASSLVSGTYNEQFF. The CDR3 nucleotides are TGTGCCAGCAGCTTAGTCAGCGGGACCTACAATGAGCAGTTCTTC.

V is TRBV18 and J is TRBJ2-1; D is ambiguous. Germline assignment: CDR1 KGHSH and CDR2 LQKENI. Trimming removed 0 bases at V and 9 bases at J, with 9 bases between. CDR3 length equals 13 residues. In DNA, the CDR3 is TGTGCCAGCTCACCACCGAGCGACCCTGAGCAGTTCTTC. Translated: CASSPPSDPEQFF. The full variable domain, completed using reference TRBV18 and TRBJ2-1, is NAGVMQNPRHLVRRRGQEARLRCSPMKGHSHVYWYRQLPEEGLKFMVYLQKENIIDESGMPKERFSAEFPKEGPSILRIQQVVRGDSAAYFCASSPPSDPEQFFGPGTRLTVL.

The chain employs TRBV11-2 and TRBJ2-7, with unresolved D. The CDR3 totals 11 residues. Trimming pared 5 bases from V and 7 bases from J, leaving 9 bases between. Germline V gene lookup returns CDR1 SGHAT and CDR2 FQNNGV. The CDR3 coding sequence is TGTGCCAGCAGCCCTCTAAAAGAGCAGTACTTC. It is translated as CASSPLKEQYF.

This clone was seen only a few times. The chain employs TRBV5-1 and TRBJ1-2; TRBD1 matches at 10 bases. This CDR3 spans 16 amino acids. The V gene's germline CDR1 is SGHRS and CDR2 YFSETQ. With 5 bases clipped from V and 3 bases from J, the junction kept 10 bases outside the gene matches. CDR3 region: CASRESPGQGYYGYTF. The CDR3 nucleotides read TGCGCCAGCAGGGAAAGTCCGGGACAGGGGTACTATGGCTACACCTTC.

The gene calls are TRBV11-2 and TRBJ2-7; 8 bases fit TRBD1. Germline values: CDR1 SGHAT, CDR2 FQNNGV. The junction had 8 bases not matched to a gene; V was cut back by 4 bases and J by 6 bases. The CDR3 covers 14 residues. In DNA form, the CDR3 reads TGTGCCAGCAGCTCACCGGGACAGGCACGCGAGCAGTACTTC. It encodes CASSSPGQAREQYF.

The chain carries TRBV6-5 and TRBJ2-2; D ambiguous. The CDR3 contains 13 residues. The V end lost 8 bases, the J end lost 5 bases, and 12 bases lay between the germline ends. From germline, CDR1 is MNHEY and CDR2 SVGAGI. The CDR3 region has the DNA TGTGCCAGCCTAGGTGCGTTGACCGGGGAGCTGTTTTTT. This translates into CASLGALTGELFF.

This clone was detected once. The rearrangement uses TRBV5-6 and TRBJ2-1; 8 bases agree with TRBD2. This CDR3 is 16 amino acids long. Germline-derived CDR1 and CDR2 are SGHDT and YYEEEE. The V and J ends lost 1 base and 0 bases, in that order; junction bases with no gene match: 3. The CDR3 sequence: CASSLRGGSSYNEQFF. The CDR3 coding sequence is TGTGCCAGCAGCTTGCGCGGGGGGAGCTCCTACAATGAGCAGTTCTTC.

The chain joins TRBV27 to TRBJ2-1; D gene unclear. CDR3 size: 16 residues. Germline CDR1 and CDR2: MNHEY and SMNVEV (reference sequence). The germline V and J ends were trimmed by 5 bases and 0 bases, with 14 bases remaining between them. In DNA, the CDR3 is TGTGCCAGCAGTGAGGTTGCGGCCCTCTCCTACAATGAGCAGTTCTTC. Protein product: CASSEVAALSYNEQFF.

The rearrangement links TRBV9 to TRBJ1-3, with D perhaps TRBD1 (6 bases). The CDR3 is made up of 17 amino acids. Germline values: CDR1 SGDLS, CDR2 YYNGEE. With 0 bases removed from V and 0 bases from J, the gap between germline ends came to 13 bases. The CDR3 DNA reads TGTGCCAGCAGCGTAGCTGATCAGGACAGCTCTGGAAACACCATATATTTT. It yields the protein CASSVADQDSSGNTIYF.

The chain employs TRBV11-3 and TRBJ2-5, with D possibly TRBD2 on 5 matching bases. CDR1 and CDR2 (germline): SGHNT, YENEEA. There are 12 residues in the CDR3. Trimming shortened V by 3 bases and J by 3 bases, and 5 bases separated the two germline ends. CDR3: CASSLREETQYF. DNA of the CDR3: TGTGCCAGCAGCTTGAGGGAAGAGACCCAGTACTTC.

CDR3 in DNA: TGTGCCAGCACCAGGACTTATAGCAATCAGCCCCAGCATTTT. Its translation: CASTRTYSNQPQHF. This chain links TRBV6-4 with TRBJ1-5, with D unclear. The germline V and J ends were trimmed by 7 bases and 0 bases, with 10 bases remaining between them. The CDR3 spans 14 residues. Germline V CDR1 and CDR2: MRHNA, SNTAGT.

The chain employs TRBV27 and TRBJ1-1; D gene unclear. Trimming removed 5 bases at V and 5 bases at J, with 12 bases between. The CDR3 extends over 13 amino acids. Germline CDR1 MNHEY, CDR2 SMNVEV (reference sequence). The CDR3 DNA is TGTGCCAGCAGTGCCCGACTTCTAACTGAAGCTTTCTTT. Its protein is CASSARLLTEAFF.

This rearrangement joins TRBV6-1 to TRBJ1-5; D possibly corresponds to TRBD1 (5 bases). Germline CDR1 reads MNHNS; CDR2 reads SASEGT. This CDR3 has 14 amino acids. Trimming removed 1 base from V and 8 bases from J, with 12 bases in between. CDR3 sequence reads: CASSEGQPRKPQHF. Here the CDR3 DNA reads TGTGCCAGCAGTGAAGGACAGCCCCGGAAGCCCCAGCATTTT.